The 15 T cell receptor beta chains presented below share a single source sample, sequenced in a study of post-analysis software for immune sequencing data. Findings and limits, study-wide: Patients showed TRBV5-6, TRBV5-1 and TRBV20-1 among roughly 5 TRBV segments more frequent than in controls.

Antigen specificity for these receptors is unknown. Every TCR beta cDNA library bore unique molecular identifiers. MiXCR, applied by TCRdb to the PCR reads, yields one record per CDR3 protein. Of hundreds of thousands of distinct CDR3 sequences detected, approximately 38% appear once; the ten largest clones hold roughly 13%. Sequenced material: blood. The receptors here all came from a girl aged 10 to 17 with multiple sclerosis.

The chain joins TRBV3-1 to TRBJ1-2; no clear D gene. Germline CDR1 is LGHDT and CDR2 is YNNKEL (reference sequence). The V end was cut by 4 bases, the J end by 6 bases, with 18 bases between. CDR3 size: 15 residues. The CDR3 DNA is TGTGCCAGCAGCCCAATCGGGCTCCCCGCGGATGGCTACACCTTC. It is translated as CASSPIGLPADGYTF.

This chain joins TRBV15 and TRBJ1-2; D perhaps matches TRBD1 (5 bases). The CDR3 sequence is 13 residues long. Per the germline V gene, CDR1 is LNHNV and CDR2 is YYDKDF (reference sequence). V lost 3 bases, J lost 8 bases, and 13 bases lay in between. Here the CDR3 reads CATSSTGTGGYTF. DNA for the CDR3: TGTGCCACCAGCAGCACAGGAACGGGAGGCTACACCTTC.

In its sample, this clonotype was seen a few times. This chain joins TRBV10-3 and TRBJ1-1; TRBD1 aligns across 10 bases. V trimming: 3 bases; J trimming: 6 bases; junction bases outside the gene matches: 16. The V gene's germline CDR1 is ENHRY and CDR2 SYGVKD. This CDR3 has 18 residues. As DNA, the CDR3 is TGTGCCATCAGTGACAATCAGAGACAGGGGGCTTATGAAGCTGAAGCTTTCTTT. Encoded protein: CAISDNQRQGAYEAEAFF.

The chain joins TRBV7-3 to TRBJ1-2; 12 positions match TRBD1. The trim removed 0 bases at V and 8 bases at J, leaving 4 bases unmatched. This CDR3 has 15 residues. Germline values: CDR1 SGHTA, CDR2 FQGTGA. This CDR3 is CASSLTGQGAEGYTF. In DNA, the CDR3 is TGTGCCAGCAGCTTAACGGGACAGGGGGCGGAAGGCTACACCTTC.

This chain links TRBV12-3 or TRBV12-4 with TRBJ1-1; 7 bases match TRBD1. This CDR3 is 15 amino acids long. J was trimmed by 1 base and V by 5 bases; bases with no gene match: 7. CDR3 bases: TGTGCCAGCAGTCCGCGACAGGGCCCGAACACTGAAGCTTTCTTT. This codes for CASSPRQGPNTEAFF.

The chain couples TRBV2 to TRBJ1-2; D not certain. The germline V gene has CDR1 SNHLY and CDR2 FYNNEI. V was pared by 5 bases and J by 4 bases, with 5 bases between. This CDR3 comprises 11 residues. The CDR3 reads CASSPLYGYTF. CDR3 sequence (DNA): TGTGCCAGCAGTCCTCTCTATGGCTACACCTTC.

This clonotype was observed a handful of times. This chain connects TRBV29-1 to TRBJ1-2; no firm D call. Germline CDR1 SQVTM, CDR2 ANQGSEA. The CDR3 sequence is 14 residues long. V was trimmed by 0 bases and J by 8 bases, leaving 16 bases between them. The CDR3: CSVEDRPRTDGYTF. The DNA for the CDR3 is TGCAGCGTTGAAGATCGTCCTAGGACGGACGGCTACACCTTC.

The CDR3, as DNA: TGTGCCAGCACCCCGTCTGGCGGGGGAGGGGAGACCCAGTTCTTC. Protein sequence: CASTPSGGGGETQFF. This chain connects TRBV12-3 or TRBV12-4 to TRBJ2-1, with 7 bases that match TRBD2. The CDR3 is made up of 15 amino acids. Trimming removed 7 bases from V and 13 bases from J; junction bases left unmatched: 19.

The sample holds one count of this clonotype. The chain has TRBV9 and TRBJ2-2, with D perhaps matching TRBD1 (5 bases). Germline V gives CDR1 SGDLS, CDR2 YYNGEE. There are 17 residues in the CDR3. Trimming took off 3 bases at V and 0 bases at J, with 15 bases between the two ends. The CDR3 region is CASSGPVGQPNTGELFF. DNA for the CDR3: TGTGCCAGCAGCGGACCGGTGGGGCAGCCGAACACCGGGGAGCTGTTTTTT.

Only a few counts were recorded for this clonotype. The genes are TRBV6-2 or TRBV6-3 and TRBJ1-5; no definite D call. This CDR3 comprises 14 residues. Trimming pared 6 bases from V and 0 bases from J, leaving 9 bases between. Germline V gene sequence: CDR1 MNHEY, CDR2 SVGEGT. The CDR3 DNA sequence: TGTGCCAGCAGAGTACGAGTTAGCAATCAGCCCCAGCATTTT. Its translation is CASRVRVSNQPQHF.

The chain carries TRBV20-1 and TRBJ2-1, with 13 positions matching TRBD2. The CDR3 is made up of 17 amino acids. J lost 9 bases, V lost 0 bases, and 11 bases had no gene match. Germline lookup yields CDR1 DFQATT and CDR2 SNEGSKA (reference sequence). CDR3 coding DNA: TGCAGTGCTAGAGATTCAACTAGCGGGGGGGCATGGCCTGAGCAGTTCTTC. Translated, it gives CSARDSTSGGAWPEQFF.

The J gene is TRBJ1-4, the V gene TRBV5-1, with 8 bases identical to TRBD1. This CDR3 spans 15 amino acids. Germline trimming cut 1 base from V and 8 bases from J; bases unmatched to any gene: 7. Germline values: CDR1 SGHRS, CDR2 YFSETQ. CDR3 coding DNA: TGCGCCAGCAGCTTGCCGACAGGGGTAGAGGAAAAACTGTTTTTT. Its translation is CASSLPTGVEEKLFF. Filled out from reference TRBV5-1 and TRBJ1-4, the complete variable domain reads KAGVTQTPRYLIKTRGQQVTLSCSPISGHRSVSWYQQTPGQGLQFLFEYFSETQRNKGNFPGRFSGRQFSNSRSEMNVSTLELGDSALYLCASSLPTGVEEKLFFGSGTQLSVL.

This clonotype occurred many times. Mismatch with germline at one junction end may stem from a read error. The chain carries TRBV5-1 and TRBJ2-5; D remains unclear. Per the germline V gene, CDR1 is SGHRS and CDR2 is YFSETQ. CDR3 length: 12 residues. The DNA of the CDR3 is TGTGCCAGCAGTTTGTCCCAAGAGACCCAGTACTTC. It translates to CASSLSQETQYF.

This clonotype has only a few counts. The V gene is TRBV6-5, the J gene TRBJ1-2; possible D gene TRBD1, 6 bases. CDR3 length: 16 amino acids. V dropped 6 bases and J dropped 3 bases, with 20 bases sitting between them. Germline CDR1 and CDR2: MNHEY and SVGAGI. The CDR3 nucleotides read TGTGCCAGCAGCCTCACAGGGACATCGGACCACTATGGCTACACCTTC. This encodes CASSLTGTSDHYGYTF.

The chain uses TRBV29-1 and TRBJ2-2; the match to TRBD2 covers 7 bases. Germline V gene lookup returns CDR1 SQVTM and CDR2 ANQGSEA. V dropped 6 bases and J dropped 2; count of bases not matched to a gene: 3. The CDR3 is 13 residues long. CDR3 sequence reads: CSVGLVNTGELFF. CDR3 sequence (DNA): TGCAGCGTAGGACTAGTAAACACCGGGGAGCTGTTTTTT.